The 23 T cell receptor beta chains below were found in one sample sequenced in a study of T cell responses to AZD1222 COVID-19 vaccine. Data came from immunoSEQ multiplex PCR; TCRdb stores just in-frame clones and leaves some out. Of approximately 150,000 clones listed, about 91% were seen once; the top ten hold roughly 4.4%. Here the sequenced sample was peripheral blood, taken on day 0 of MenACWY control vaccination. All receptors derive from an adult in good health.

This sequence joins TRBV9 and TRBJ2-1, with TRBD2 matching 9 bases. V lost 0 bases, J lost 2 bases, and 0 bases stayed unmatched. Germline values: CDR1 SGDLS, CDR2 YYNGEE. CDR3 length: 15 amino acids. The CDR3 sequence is CASSVASGTYNEQFF. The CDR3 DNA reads TGTGCCAGCAGCGTAGCTAGCGGGACCTACAATGAGCAGTTCTTC.

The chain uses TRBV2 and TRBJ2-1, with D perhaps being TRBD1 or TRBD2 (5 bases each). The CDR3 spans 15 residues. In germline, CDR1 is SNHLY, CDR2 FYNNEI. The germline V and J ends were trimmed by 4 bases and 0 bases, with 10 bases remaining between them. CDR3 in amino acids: CASSGDRSSYNEQFF. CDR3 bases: TGTGCCAGCAGTGGGGACCGAAGCTCCTACAATGAGCAGTTCTTC.

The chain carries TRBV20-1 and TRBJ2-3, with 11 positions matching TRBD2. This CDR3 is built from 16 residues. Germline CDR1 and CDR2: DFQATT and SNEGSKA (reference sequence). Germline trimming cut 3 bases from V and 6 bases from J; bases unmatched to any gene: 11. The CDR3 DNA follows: TGCAGTGCTAGTGGAACTAGCGGGAGAATGGCCGATACGCAGTATTTT. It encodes CSASGTSGRMADTQYF.

The CDR3 nucleotides read TGTGCCAGTAGTACAGGGGGGCTAATGAACACTGAAGCTTTCTTT. Translating gives CASSTGGLMNTEAFF. The chain is built from TRBV19 and TRBJ1-1; 7 bases map to TRBD1. V was pared by 4 bases and J by 0 bases, with 5 bases of the junction left unmatched. The CDR3 has 15 amino acids. Germline values: CDR1 LNHDA, CDR2 SQIVND (reference sequence).

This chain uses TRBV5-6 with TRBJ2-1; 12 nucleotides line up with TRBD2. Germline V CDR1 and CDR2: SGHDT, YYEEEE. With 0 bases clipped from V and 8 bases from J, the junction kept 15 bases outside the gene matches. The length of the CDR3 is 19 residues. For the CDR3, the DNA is TGTGCCAGCAGCTTGGTTATATCTAAGGCTAGCGGGAGGGCCGATGAGCAGTTCTTC. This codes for CASSLVISKASGRADEQFF.

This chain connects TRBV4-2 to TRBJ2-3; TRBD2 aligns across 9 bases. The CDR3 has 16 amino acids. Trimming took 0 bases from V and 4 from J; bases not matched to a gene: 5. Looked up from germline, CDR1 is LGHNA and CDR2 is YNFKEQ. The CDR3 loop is CASSQDRTSASDTQYF. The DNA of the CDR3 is TGTGCCAGCAGCCAAGATCGGACTAGCGCGTCAGATACGCAGTATTTT.

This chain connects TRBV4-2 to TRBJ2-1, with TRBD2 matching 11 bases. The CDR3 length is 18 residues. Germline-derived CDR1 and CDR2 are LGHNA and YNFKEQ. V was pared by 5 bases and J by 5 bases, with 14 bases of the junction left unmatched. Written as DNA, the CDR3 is TGTGCCAGCAGCTCCATAGCGGGAGGGCCGGCTACTCACAATGAGCAGTTCTTC. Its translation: CASSSIAGGPATHNEQFF.

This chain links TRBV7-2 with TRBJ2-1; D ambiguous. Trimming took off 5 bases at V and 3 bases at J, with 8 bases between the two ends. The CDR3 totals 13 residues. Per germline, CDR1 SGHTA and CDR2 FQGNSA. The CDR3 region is CASSLTDYNEQFF. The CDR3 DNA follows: TGTGCCAGCAGCCTAACTGACTACAATGAGCAGTTCTTC.

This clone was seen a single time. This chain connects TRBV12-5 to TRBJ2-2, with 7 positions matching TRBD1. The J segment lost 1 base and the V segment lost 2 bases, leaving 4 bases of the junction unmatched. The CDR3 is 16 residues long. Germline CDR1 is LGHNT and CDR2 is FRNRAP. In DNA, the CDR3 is TGTGCTAGTGGTTTGTCCCGGGACAGGAACACCGGGGAGCTGTTTTTT. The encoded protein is CASGLSRDRNTGELFF.

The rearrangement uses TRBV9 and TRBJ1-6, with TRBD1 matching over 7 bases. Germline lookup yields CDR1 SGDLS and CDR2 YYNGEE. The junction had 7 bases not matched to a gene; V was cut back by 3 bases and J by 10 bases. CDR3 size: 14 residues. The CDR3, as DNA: TGTGCCAGCAGCGCGACAGGGTCGTCCTCACCCCTCCACTTT. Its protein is CASSATGSSSPLHF.

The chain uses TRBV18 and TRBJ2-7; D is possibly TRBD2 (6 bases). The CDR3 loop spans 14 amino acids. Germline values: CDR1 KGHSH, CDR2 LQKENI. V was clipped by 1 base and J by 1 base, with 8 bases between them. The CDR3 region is CASSPQRGSYEQYF. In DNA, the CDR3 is TGTGCCAGCTCACCACAACGGGGGTCCTACGAGCAGTACTTC.

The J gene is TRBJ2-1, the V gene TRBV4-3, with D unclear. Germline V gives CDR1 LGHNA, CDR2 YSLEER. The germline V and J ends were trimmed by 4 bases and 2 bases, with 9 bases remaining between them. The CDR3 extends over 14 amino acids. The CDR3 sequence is CASSLRPPYNEQFF. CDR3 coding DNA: TGCGCCAGCAGCCTCCGTCCCCCCTACAATGAGCAGTTCTTC.

CDR3 protein: CASSPRTGWPYGYTF. The CDR3 DNA sequence: TGTGCCAGCAGCCCACGGACAGGATGGCCGTATGGCTACACCTTC. This chain uses TRBV11-3 with TRBJ1-2; 7 bases map to TRBD1. The V gene's germline CDR1 is SGHNT and CDR2 YENEEA. The CDR3 covers 15 residues. The V gene end was trimmed by 5 bases and the J gene end by 5 bases; junction bases not matched to a gene: 11. Variable domain in full (rest from reference TRBV11-3 and TRBJ1-2): EAGVVQSPRYKIIEKKQPVAFWCNPISGHNTLYWYLQNLGQGPELLIRYENEEAVDDSQLPKDRFSAERLKGVDSTLKIQPAELGDSAVYLCASSPRTGWPYGYTFGSGTRLTVV.

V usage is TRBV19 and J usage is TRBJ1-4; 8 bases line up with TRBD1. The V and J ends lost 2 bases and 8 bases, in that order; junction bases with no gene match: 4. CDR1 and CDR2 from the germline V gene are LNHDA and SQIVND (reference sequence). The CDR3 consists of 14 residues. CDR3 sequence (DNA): TGTGCCAGTAGTATAACAGGGGGGCGGGAAAAACTGTTTTTT. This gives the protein CASSITGGREKLFF.

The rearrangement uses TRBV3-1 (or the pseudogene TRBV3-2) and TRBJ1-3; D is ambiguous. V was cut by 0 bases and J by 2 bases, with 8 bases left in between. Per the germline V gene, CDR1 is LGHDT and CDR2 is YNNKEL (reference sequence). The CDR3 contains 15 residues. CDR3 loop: CASSQDPGTGNTIYF. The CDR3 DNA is TGTGCCAGCAGCCAAGATCCCGGTACTGGAAACACCATATATTTT.

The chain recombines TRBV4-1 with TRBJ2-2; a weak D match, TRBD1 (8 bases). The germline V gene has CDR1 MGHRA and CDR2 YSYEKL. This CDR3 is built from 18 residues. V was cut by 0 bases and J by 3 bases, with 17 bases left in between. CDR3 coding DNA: TGCGCCAGCAGCCAAGACCCACAGGGGGGAGGGGACACCGGGGAGCTGTTTTTT. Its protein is CASSQDPQGGGDTGELFF.

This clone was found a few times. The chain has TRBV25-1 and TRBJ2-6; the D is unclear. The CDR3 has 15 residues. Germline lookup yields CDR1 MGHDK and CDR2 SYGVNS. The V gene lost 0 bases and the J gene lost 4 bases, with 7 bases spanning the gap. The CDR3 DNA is TGTGCCAGCAGTGAATATATTCGGGGGGCCAACGTCCTGACTTTC. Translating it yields CASSEYIRGANVLTF.

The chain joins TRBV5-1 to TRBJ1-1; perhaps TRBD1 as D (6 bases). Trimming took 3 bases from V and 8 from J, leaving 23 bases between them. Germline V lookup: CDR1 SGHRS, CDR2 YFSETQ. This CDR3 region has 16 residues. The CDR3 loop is CASSCHYRDNPIEAFF. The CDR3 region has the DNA TGCGCCAGCAGCTGTCATTACAGGGACAACCCTATAGAAGCTTTCTTT. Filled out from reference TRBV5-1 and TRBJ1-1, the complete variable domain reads KAGVTQTPRYLIKTRGQQVTLSCSPISGHRSVSWYQQTPGQGLQFLFEYFSETQRNKGNFPGRFSGRQFSNSRSEMNVSTLELGDSALYLCASSCHYRDNPIEAFFGQGTRLTVV.

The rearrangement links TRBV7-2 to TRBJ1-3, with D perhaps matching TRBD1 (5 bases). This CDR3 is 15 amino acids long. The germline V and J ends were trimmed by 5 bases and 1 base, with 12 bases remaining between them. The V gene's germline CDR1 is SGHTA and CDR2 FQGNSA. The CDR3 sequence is CASSGFRGSGNTIYF. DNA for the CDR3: TGTGCCAGCAGCGGATTTCGGGGGTCTGGAAACACCATATATTTT.

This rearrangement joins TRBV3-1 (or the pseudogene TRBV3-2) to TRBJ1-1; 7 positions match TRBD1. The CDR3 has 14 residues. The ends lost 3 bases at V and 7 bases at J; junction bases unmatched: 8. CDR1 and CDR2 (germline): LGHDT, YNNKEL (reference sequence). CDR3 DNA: TGTGCCAGCAGCCAGGCGACAGGGTCTGATGAAGCTTTCTTT. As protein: CASSQATGSDEAFF.

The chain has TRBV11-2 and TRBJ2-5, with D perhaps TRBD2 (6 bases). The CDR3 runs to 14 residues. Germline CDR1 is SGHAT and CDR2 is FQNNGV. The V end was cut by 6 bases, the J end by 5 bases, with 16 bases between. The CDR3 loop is CASSAGWTRETQYF. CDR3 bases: TGTGCCAGCAGTGCGGGGTGGACGCGTGAGACCCAGTACTTC. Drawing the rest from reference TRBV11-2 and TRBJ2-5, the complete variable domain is EAGVAQSPRYKIIEKRQSVAFWCNPISGHATLYWYQQILGQGPKLLIQFQNNGVVDDSQLPKDRFSAERLKGVDSTLKIQPAKLEDSAVYLCASSAGWTRETQYFGPGTRLLVL.

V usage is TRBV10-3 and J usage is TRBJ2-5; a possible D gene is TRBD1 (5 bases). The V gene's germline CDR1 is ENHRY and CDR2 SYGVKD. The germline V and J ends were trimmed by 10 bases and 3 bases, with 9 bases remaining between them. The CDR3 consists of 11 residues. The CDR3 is CATAGKETQYF. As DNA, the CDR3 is TGTGCCACCGCAGGGAAAGAGACCCAGTACTTC.

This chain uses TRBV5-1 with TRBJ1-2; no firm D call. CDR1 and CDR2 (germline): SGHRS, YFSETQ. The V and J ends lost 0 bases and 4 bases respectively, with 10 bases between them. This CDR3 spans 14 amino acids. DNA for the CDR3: TGCGCCAGCAGCTTGGACGGAGAAATCTATGGCTACACCTTC. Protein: CASSLDGEIYGYTF.